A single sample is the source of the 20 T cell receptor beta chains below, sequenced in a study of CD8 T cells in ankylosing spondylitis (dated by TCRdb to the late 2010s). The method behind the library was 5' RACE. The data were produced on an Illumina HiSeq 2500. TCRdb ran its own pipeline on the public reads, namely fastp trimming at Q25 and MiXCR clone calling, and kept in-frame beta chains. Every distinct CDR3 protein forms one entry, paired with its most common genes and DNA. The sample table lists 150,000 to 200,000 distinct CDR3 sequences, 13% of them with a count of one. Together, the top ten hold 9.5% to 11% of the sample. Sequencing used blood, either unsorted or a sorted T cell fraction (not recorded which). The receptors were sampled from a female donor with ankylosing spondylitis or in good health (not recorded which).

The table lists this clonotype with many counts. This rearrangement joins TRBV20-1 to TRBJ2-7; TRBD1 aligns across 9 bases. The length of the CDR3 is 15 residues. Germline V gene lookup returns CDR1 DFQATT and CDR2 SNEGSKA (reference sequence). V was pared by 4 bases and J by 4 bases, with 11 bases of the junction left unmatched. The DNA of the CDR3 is TGCAGTGCTAAAGACCCGGGACAGGGTGGATACGAGCAGTACTTC. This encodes CSAKDPGQGGYEQYF.

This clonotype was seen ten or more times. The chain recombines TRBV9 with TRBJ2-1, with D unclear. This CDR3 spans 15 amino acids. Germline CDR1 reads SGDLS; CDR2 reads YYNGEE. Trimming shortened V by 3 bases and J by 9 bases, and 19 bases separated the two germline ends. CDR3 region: CASSAGYELVFEQFF. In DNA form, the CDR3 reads TGTGCCAGCAGCGCAGGTTATGAGCTGGTGTTTGAGCAGTTCTTC. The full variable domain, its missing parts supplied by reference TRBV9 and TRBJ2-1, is DSGVTQTPKHLITATGQRVTLRCSPRSGDLSVYWYQQSLDQGLQFLIQYYNGEERAKGNILERFSAQQFPDLHSELNLSSLELGDSALYFCASSAGYELVFEQFFGPGTRLTVL.

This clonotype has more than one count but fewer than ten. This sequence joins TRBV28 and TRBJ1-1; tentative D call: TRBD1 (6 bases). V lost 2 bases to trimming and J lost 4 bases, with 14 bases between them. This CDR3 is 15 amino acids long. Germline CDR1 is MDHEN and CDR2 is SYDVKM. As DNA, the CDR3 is TGTGCCAGCAGTTTAGACCAAGGGGGGGGCACTGAAGCTTTCTTT. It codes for CASSLDQGGGTEAFF.

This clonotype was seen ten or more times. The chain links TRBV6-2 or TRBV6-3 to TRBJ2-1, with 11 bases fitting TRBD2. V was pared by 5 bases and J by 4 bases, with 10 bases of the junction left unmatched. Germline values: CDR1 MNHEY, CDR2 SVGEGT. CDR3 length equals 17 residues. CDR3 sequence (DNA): TGTGCCAGCAGTACCGGGACTAGCGGTAGGAGGTACAATGAGCAGTTCTTC. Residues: CASSTGTSGRRYNEQFF.

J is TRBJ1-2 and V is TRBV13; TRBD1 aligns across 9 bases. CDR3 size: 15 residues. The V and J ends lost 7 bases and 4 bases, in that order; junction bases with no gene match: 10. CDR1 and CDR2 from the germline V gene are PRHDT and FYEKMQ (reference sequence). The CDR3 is CASNFSGTGSYGYTF. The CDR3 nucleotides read TGTGCCAGCAACTTCTCCGGGACAGGGAGCTATGGCTACACCTTC.

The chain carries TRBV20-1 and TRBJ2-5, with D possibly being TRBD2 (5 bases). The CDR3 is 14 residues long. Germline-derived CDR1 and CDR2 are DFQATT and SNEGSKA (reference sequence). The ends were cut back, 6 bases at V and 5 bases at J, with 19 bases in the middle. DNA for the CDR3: TGCAGTGCCCAGTTGGTCTCGGGGAAGGAGACCCAGTACTTC. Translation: CSAQLVSGKETQYF.

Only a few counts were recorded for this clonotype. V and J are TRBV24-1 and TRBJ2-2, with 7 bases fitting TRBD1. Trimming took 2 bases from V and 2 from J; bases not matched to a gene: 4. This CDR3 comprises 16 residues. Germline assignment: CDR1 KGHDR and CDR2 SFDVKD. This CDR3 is CATSDSRQGNTGELFF. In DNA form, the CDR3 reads TGTGCCACCAGTGATTCCCGACAGGGTAACACCGGGGAGCTGTTTTTT.

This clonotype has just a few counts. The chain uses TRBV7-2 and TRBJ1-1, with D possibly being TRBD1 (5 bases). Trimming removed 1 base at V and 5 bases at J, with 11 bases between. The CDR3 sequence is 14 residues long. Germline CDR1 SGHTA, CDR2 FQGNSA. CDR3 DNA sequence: TGTGCCAGCAGCTTAGGTCCCAGGGTAACTGAAGCTTTCTTT. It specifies CASSLGPRVTEAFF.

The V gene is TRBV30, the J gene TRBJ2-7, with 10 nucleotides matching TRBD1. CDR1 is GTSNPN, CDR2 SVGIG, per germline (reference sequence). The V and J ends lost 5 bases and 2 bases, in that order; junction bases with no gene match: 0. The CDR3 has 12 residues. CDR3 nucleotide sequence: TGTGCCTGGGACAGGGGGCCCTACGAGCAGTACTTC. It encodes CAWDRGPYEQYF.

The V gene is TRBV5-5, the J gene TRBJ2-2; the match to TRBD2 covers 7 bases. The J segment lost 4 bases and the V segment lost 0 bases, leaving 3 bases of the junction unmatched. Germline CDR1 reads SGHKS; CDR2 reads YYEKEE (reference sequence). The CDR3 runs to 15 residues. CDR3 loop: CASSLVSGGTGELFF. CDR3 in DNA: TGTGCCAGCAGCTTGGTTTCGGGAGGCACCGGGGAGCTGTTTTTT.

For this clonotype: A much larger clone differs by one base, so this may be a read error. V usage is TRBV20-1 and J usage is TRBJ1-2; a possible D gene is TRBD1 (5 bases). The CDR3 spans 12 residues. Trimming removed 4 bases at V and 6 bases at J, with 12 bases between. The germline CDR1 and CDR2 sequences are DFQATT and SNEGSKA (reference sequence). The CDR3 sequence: CSAITGGDGYTF. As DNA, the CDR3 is TGCAGTGCTATAACCGGGGGGGATGGCTACACCTTC.

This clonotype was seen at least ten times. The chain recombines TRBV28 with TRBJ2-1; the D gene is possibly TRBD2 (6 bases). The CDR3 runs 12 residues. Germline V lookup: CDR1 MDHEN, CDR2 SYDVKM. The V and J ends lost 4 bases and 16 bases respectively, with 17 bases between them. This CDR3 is CASSSLGGSGFF. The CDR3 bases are TGTGCCAGCAGTTCACTTGGGGGGAGCGGCTTCTTC.

Here the CDR3 reads CAIRASLAGNEQFF. In nucleotides, the CDR3 is TGTGCCATCAGAGCATCGCTAGCGGGTAATGAGCAGTTCTTC. The J gene is TRBJ2-1, the V gene TRBV10-3; 8 nucleotides line up with TRBD2. Germline assignment: CDR1 ENHRY and CDR2 SYGVKD. CDR3 length: 14 amino acids. J lost 7 bases, V lost 6 bases, and 8 bases had no gene match.

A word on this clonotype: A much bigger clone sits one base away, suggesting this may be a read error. The CDR3 DNA reads as TGTGCCAGCAGCGTCCTCGAAGGTAGAACTGAAGCTTTCTTT. Encoded protein: CASSVLEGRTEAFF. The J gene is TRBJ1-1, the V gene TRBV7-9; D unclear. From germline, CDR1 is SEHNR and CDR2 FQNEAQ (reference sequence). Trimming removed 5 bases at V and 5 bases at J, with 15 bases between. The CDR3 is 14 amino acids.

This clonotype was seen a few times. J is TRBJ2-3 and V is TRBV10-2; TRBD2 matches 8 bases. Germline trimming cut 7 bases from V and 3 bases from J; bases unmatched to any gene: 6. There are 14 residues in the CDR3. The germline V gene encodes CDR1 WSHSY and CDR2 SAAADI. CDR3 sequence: CASTSGSETDTQYF. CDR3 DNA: TGCGCCAGCACCAGCGGGAGCGAGACAGATACGCAGTATTTT.

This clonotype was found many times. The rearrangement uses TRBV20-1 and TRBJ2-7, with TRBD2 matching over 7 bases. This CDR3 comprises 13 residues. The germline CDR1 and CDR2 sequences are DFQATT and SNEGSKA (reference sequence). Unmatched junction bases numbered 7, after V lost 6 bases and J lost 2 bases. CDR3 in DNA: TGCAGTGCCCAGGGACTATCGCCCTACGAGCAGTACTTC. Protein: CSAQGLSPYEQYF.

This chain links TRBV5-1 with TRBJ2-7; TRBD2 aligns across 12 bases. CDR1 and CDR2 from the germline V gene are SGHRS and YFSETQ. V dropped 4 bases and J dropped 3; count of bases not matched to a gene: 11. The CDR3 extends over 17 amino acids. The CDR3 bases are TGCGCCAGCAGCCAGGCCTCTCTGACTAGCGGGAGCTACGAGCAGTACTTC. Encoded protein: CASSQASLTSGSYEQYF.

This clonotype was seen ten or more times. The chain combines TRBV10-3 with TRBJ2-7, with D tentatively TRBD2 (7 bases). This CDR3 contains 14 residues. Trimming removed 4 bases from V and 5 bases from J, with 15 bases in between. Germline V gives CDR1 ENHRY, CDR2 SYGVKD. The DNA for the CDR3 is TGTGCCATCAGTGGGGGGGGGCGCGGCAACGAGCAGTACTTC. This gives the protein CAISGGGRGNEQYF.

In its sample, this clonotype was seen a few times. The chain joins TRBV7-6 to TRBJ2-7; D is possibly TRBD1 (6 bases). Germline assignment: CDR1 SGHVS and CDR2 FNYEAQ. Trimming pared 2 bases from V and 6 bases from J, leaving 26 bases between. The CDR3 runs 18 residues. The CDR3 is CASSLYPALAGGASEQYF. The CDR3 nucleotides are TGTGCCAGCAGCTTATATCCCGCGTTGGCTGGGGGCGCATCCGAGCAGTACTTC.

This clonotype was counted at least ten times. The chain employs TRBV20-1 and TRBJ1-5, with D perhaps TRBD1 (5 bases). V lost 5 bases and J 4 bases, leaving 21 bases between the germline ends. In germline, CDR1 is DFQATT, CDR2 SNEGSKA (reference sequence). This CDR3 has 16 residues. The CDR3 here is CSASHNQGWVNQPQHF. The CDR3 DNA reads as TGCAGTGCTTCCCACAATCAGGGTTGGGTAAATCAGCCCCAGCATTTT.